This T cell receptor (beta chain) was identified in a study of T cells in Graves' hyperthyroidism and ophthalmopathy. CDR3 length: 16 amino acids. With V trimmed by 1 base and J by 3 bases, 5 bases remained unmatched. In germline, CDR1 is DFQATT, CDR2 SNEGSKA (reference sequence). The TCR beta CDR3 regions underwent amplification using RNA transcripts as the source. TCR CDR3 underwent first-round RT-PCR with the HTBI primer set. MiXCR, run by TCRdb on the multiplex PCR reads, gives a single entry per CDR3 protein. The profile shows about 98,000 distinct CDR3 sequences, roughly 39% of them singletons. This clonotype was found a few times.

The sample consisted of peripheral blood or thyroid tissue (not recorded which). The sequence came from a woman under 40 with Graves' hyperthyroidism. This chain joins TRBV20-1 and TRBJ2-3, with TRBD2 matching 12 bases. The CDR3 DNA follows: TGCAGTGCTAGAGTCCTAGCGGGAGGGGAAACAGATACGCAGTATTTT. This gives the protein CSARVLAGGETDTQYF.